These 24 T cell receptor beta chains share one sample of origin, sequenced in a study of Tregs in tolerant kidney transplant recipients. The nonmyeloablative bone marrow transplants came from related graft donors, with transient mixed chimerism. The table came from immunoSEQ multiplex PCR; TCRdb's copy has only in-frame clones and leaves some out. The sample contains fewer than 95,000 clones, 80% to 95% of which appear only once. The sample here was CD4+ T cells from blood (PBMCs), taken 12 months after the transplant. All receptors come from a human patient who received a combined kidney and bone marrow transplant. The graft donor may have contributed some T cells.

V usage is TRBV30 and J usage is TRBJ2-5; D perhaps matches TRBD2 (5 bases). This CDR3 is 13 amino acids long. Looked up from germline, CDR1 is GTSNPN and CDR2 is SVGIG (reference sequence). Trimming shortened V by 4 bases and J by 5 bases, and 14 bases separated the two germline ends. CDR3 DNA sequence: TGTGCCTGGACCGGGGTGATTCGGGAGACCCAGTACTTC. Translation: CAWTGVIRETQYF.

CDR3 sequence: CASSVGLNTGELFF. In nucleotides, the CDR3 is TGTGCCAGCAGCGTAGGTCTGAACACCGGGGAGCTGTTTTTT. The chain joins TRBV9 to TRBJ2-2, with D unresolved. This CDR3 region has 14 residues. Trimming cost V 0 bases and J 1 base, with 4 bases left between them. The germline V gene encodes CDR1 SGDLS and CDR2 YYNGEE.

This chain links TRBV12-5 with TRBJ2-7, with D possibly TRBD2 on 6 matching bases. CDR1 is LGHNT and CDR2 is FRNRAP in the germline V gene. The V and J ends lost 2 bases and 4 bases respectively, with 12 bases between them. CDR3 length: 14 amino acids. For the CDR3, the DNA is TGTGCTAGTGGTTTGTCCGGGACTCTTTACGAGCAGTACTTC. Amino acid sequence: CASGLSGTLYEQYF.

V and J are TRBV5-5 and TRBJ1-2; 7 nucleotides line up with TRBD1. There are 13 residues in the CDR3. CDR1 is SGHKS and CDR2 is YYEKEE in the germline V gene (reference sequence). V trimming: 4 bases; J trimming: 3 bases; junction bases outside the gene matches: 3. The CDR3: CASSRQGDYGYTF. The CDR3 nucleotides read TGTGCCAGCAGCCGCCAGGGGGACTATGGCTACACCTTC.

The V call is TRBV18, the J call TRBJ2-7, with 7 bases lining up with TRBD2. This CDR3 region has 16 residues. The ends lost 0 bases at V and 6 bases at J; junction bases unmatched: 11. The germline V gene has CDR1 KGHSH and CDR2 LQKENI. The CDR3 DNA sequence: TGTGCCAGCTCACCACCGGTAGGACTAGAGAAGAGCGAGCAGTACTTC. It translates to CASSPPVGLEKSEQYF. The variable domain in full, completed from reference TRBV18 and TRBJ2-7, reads NAGVMQNPRHLVRRRGQEARLRCSPMKGHSHVYWYRQLPEEGLKFMVYLQKENIIDESGMPKERFSAEFPKEGPSILRIQQVVRGDSAAYFCASSPPVGLEKSEQYFGPGTRLTVT.

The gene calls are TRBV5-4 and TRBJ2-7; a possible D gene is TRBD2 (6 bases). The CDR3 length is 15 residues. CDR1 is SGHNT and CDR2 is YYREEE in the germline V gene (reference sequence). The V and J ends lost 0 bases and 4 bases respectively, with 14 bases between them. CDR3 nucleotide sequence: TGTGCCAGCAGCTTGGGGTGGAGGGGATCTTACGAGCAGTACTTC. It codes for CASSLGWRGSYEQYF.

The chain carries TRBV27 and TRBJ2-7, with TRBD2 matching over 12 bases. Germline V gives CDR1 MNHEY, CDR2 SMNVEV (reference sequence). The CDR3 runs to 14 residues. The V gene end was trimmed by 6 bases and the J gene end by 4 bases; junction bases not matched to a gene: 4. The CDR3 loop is CASRRTSGAYEQYF. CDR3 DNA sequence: TGTGCCAGCAGGAGGACTAGCGGGGCTTACGAGCAGTACTTC.

Here the CDR3 DNA reads TGCGCCAGCAGCCTTGACCCGGTGGAGACTGAAGCTTTCTTT. This codes for CASSLDPVETEAFF. V gene TRBV5-1 combines with J gene TRBJ1-1; no reliable D call. The CDR3 is 14 amino acids. Germline CDR1 is SGHRS and CDR2 is YFSETQ. V shed 4 bases and J shed 5 bases, with 15 bases lying between them.

CDR3 nucleotide sequence: TGTGCCAGCAGCTTAGTGGGCGCCCGGGAGCTGTTTTTT. It encodes CASSLVGARELFF. The genes are TRBV11-1 and TRBJ2-2; D ambiguous. V was clipped by 1 base and J by 9 bases, with 9 bases between them. The germline V gene has CDR1 SGHAT and CDR2 FQDESV (reference sequence). CDR3 length equals 13 residues.

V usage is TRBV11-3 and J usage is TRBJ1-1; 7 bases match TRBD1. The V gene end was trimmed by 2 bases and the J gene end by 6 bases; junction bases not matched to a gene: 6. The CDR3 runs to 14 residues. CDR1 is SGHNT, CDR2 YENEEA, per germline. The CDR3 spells CASSLRTGLAEAFF. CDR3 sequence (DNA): TGTGCCAGCAGCTTACGGACAGGCCTGGCTGAAGCTTTCTTT.

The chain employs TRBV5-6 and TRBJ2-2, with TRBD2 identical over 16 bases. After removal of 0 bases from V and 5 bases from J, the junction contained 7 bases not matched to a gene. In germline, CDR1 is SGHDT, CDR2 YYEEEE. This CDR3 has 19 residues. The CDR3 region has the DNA TGTGCCAGCAGCTTGGTGTCCGGGACTAGCGGGGGGGCGACCGGGGAGCTGTTTTTT. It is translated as CASSLVSGTSGGATGELFF. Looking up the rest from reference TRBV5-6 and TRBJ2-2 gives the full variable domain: DAGVTQSPTHLIKTRGQQVTLRCSPKSGHDTVSWYQQALGQGPQFIFQYYEEEERQRGNFPDRFSGHQFPNYSSELNVNALLLGDSALYLCASSLVSGTSGGATGELFFGEGSRLTVL.

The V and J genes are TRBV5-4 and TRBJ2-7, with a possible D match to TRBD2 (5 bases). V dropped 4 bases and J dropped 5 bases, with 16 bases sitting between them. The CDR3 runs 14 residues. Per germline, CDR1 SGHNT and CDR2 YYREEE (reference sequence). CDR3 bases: TGTGCCAGCAGCCAGACCGCGAGGGCCGACGAGCAGTACTTC. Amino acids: CASSQTARADEQYF.

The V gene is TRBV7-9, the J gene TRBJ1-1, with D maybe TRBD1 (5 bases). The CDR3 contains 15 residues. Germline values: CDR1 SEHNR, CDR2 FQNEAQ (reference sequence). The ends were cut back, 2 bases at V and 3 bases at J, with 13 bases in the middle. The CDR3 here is CASSLLRGGDTEAFF. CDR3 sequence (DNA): TGTGCCAGCAGCTTACTCCGTGGGGGGGACACTGAAGCTTTCTTT.

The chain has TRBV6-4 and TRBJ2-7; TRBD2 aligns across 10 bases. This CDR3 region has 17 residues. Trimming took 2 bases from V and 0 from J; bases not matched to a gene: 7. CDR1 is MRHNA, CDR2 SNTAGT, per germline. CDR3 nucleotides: TGTGCCAGCAGTGACGGGGGGCTAGCGGGGGTCTCCTACGAGCAGTACTTC. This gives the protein CASSDGGLAGVSYEQYF.

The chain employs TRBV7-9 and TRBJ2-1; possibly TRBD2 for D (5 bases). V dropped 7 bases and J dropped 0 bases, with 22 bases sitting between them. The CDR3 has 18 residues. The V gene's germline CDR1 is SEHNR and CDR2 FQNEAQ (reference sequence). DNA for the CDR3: TGTGCCAGCACCTTTAGAGAGCGGCACACCCTCTCCTACAATGAGCAGTTCTTC. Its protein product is CASTFRERHTLSYNEQFF.

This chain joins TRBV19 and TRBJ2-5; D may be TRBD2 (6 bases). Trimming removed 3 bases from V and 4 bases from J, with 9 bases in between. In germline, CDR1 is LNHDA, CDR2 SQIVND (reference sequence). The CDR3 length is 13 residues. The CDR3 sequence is CASSIQGGETQYF. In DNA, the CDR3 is TGTGCCAGTAGTATTCAGGGAGGAGAGACCCAGTACTTC.

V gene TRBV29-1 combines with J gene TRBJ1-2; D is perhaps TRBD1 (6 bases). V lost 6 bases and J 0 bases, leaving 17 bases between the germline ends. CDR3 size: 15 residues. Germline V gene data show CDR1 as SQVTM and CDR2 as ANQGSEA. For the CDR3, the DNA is TGCAGCGTGCGGGTCGGGACAAGCTCTAACTATGGCTACACCTTC. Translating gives CSVRVGTSSNYGYTF.

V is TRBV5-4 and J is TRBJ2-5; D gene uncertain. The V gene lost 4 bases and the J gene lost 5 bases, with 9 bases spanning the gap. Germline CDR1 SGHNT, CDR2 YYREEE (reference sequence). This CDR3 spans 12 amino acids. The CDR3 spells CASSRDTETQYF. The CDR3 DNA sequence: TGTGCCAGCAGCCGAGATACTGAGACCCAGTACTTC.

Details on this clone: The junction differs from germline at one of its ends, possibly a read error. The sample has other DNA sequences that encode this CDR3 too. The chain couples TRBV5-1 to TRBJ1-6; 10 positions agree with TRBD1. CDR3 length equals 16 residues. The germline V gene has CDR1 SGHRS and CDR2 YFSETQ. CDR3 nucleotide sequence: TGCGCCAGCAGCGGGGACAGGGGAGCCTATAATTCCCCCCTCCACTTT. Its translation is CASSGDRGAYNSPLHF.

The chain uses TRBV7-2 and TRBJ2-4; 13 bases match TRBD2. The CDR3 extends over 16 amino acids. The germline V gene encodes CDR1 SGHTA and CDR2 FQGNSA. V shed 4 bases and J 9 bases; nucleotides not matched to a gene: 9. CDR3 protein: CASSSGLAGARLIQYF. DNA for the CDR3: TGTGCCAGCAGCTCTGGACTAGCGGGGGCCCGGCTCATTCAGTACTTC.

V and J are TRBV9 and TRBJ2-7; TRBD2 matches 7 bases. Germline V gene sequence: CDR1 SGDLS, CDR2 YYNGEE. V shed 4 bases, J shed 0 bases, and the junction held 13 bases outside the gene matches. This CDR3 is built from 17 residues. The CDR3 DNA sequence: TGTGCCAGCAGCAAACATGACTCCTGGGGGGGCTCCTACGAGCAGTACTTC. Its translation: CASSKHDSWGGSYEQYF.

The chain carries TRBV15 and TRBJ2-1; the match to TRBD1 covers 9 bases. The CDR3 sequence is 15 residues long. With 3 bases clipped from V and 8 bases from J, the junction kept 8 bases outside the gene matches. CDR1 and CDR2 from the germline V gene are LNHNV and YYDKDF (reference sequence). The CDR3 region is CATSRGRTGEYEQFF. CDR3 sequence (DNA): TGTGCCACCAGCAGGGGGAGGACAGGGGAGTATGAGCAGTTCTTC.

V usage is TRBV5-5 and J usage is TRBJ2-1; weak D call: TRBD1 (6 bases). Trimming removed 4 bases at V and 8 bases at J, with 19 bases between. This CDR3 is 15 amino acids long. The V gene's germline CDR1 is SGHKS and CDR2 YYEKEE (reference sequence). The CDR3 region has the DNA TGTGCCAGCAGCCTCAGGGGTTCCCTATTAGATGAGCAGTTCTTC. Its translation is CASSLRGSLLDEQFF.

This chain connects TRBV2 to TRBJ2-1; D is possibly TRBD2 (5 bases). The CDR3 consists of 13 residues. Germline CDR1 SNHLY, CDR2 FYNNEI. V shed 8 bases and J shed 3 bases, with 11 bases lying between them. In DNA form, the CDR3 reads TGTGCCAGCGGACTGGGGAGCTACAATGAGCAGTTCTTC. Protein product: CASGLGSYNEQFF.